This T cell receptor beta chain is drawn from a study of blood T cell repertoires in COVID-19. About the research overall: Specimens from acute and convalescent COVID-19 originated in the United States, Italy and Spain. From T cells, B-cell-depleted T cells, or PBMCs came the material, which was cDNA or gDNA.

Per the study methods: It was from reference gene primer amplification that nucleated cell counts were estimated. TCRdb's table, derived via immunoSEQ multiplex PCR, lists solely in-frame clones and lacks some. The V and J calls and clone size were taken over from that table, and D and trimming were inferred from the DNA. The sample has roughly 140,000 clones; over 75% are singletons. V was shortened by 0 bases and J by 5 bases, with 17 bases between the two germline ends. The germline V gene has CDR1 GTSNPN and CDR2 SVGIG (reference sequence). The CDR3 sequence is 15 residues long. This TCR derives from a man between 70 and 80 years old with acute or convalescent COVID-19. The rearrangement links TRBV30 to TRBJ2-7; D possibly corresponds to TRBD2 (6 bases). The sequenced sample consisted of peripheral blood. The CDR3 sequence: CAWSVPGVVGDEQYF. CDR3 sequence (DNA): TGTGCCTGGAGTGTACCGGGGGTTGTTGGTGACGAGCAGTACTTC.